The rows below give T cell receptor beta chains drawn from one sample of a study of Ad26.COV2.S vaccination and SARS-CoV-2 variants. Sequenced by immunoSEQ multiplex PCR; TCRdb stores in-frame clones only, minus some. The sample lists around 500,000 clones, roughly nine tenths occurring once. Sequenced material: peripheral blood, taken in a trial of Ad26.COV2.S vaccine versus placebo. The receptors were sampled from a person between 18 and 59 years old who received the Ad26.COV2.S COVID-19 vaccine or a placebo. Both conserved end residues are part of each CDR3. The D gene is left open where the match is weak. Clone size, where shown, is once, few, many, or a class for clones that have expanded.

>TRBJ2-7|NA|NA|TRBV6-5
TGTGCCAGCGTTTGGGGGGCCTCCTACGAGCAGTACTTC
CASVWGASYEQYF
>TRBJ2-5|NA|once|TRBV19
TGTGCCAGTAGTATAGACTTATCGTCGGTTTGGGAGACCCAGTACTTC
CASSIDLSSVWETQYF
>TRBJ2-5|NA|NA|TRBV5-5
TGTGCCAGCAGCACGACCAGGGGTCACCAAGAGACCCAGTACTTC
CASSTTRGHQETQYF
>TRBJ1-4|NA|NA|TRBV28
TGTGCCAGCAGTTTGCGAGGGAGAAATGAAAAACTGTTTTTT
CASSLRGRNEKLFF
>TRBJ1-2|NA|NA|TRBV6-5
TGTGCCAGCAAACAGGGTACTAACTATGGCTACACCTTC
CASKQGTNYGYTF
>TRBJ2-7|NA|once|TRBV2
TGTGCCAGCATTCCAGCGAGGAGCTCCTACGAGCAGTACTTC
CASIPARSSYEQYF
>TRBJ2-5|TRBD1|NA|TRBV7-2
TGTGCCAGCAGCTACGGGACAGGGACCTATGAGACCCAGTACTTC
CASSYGTGTYETQYF
>TRBJ1-1|NA|NA|TRBV7-2
TGTGCCAGCAGCTTAGCCATGAACACTGAAGCTTTCTTT
CASSLAMNTEAFF
>TRBJ1-5|NA|NA|TRBV19
TGTGCCAGTATGAAAACGTTGAGGGAGGGGGACCCCCAGCATTTT
CASMKTLREGDPQHF
>TRBJ1-5|NA|many|TRBV7-3
TGTGCCAGCAGCTTACCCTTAGAGACAGGTCCTAATCAGCCCCAGCATTTT
CASSLPLETGPNQPQHF
>TRBJ2-1|NA|NA|TRBV7-3
TGTGCCAGCAGCTTACGAGGGAGCTCCTACAATGAGCAGTTCTTC
CASSLRGSSYNEQFF
>TRBJ1-5|TRBD1|NA|TRBV3-1/TRBV3-2
TGTGCCAGCAGCCAAGGGGGACAGGGGGTCAGTCAGCCCCAGCATTTT
CASSQGGQGVSQPQHF
>TRBJ2-7|NA|NA|TRBV11-2
TGTGCCAGCAGGCCCGTTTGGGGAGTCGCCTCCTACGAGCAGTACTTC
CASRPVWGVASYEQYF
>TRBJ1-2|NA|NA|TRBV18
TGTGCCAGCTCACCGGTGGAAGGAAAAAGAAGGTATGGCTACACCTTC
CASSPVEGKRRYGYTF
>TRBJ2-7|NA|NA|TRBV7-7
TGTGCTAGCAGCTTGGGCAGAAACTACGAGCAGTACTTC
CASSLGRNYEQYF
>TRBJ2-3|TRBD2|NA|TRBV15
TGTGCCACCAGCAGAGACGCTAGCGGGAGGGCCGAAGATACGCAGTATTTT
CATSRDASGRAEDTQYF
>TRBJ2-7|NA|NA|TRBV7-9
TGTGCCAGCAGCGGGGGGCAGGCTTACGAGCAGTACTTC
CASSGGQAYEQYF
>TRBJ1-6|NA|once|TRBV27
TGTGCCAGCAGTTTACGGGGGCACTCCTATAATTCACCCCTCCACTTT
CASSLRGHSYNSPLHF
>TRBJ2-7|TRBD1|NA|TRBV7-8
TGTGCCAGCAGCCTTCGACAGGGGTGGCCCTACGAGCAGTACTTC
CASSLRQGWPYEQYF
>TRBJ2-7|NA|NA|TRBV7-2
TGTGCCAGCAGCTTAGGTTTCAGGGGAGCAAGCGAGCAGTACTTC
CASSLGFRGASEQYF
>TRBJ1-1|TRBD1|NA|TRBV27
TGTGCCAGCAGTCCCGGGACAGGGGCGCGGAACACTGAAGCTTTCTTT
CASSPGTGARNTEAFF
>TRBJ1-2|NA|NA|TRBV7-6
TGTGCCAGCAGCTTAGTGCTCCAGGGAGATGGCTACACCTTC
CASSLVLQGDGYTF
>TRBJ2-5|NA|NA|TRBV6-5
TGTGCCAGCAGCGATATACAAGAGACCCAGTACTTC
CASSDIQETQYF
>TRBJ2-5|TRBD1|once|TRBV7-7
TGTGCTAGCAGCCCCCTGCCGGCCCGGACAGGCCAAGAGACCCAGTACTTC
CASSPLPARTGQETQYF
>TRBJ2-7|NA|NA|TRBV6-1
TGTGCCAGCAGTGATCTATACGAGCAGTACTTC
CASSDLYEQYF
>TRBJ2-7|TRBD2|once|TRBV14
TGTGCCAGCAGCCAAGCCGGAAGAGGACTAGCTAACTACGAGCAGTACTTC
CASSQAGRGLANYEQYF
>TRBJ2-7|TRBD2|once|TRBV11-2
TGTGCCAGCAGCCCCGGGACTAGCGAAACCTACGAGCAGTACTTC
CASSPGTSETYEQYF
>TRBJ1-1|TRBD1|NA|TRBV2
TGTGCCAGCAGGTACAGGGGGAACACTGAAGCTTTCTTT
CASRYRGNTEAFF
>TRBJ2-2|NA|NA|TRBV5-1
TGCGCCAGCAGCTTGGTCACCGGGTTTGGAGGGGAGCTGTTTTTT
CASSLVTGFGGELFF
>TRBJ2-1|NA|once|TRBV11-2
TGTGCCAGCAGCTTATTCAGCTACAATGAGCAGTTCTTC
CASSLFSYNEQFF
>TRBJ2-7|TRBD2|NA|TRBV3-1/TRBV3-2
TGTGCCAGCAGCCAAGATAGAACTAGCGGGAGTTACGAGCAGTACTTC
CASSQDRTSGSYEQYF
>TRBJ1-2|NA|NA|TRBV6-5
TGTGCCAGCAGTCTAGGGTTAATCTATGGCTACACCTTC
CASSLGLIYGYTF
>TRBJ1-2|TRBD1|NA|TRBV6-5
TGTGCCAGCTCCCAGGGGGGAGGGGGCAACTATGGCTACACCTTC
CASSQGGGGNYGYTF
>TRBJ2-2|TRBD2|NA|TRBV6-2/TRBV6-3
TGTGCCAGCAGTTACCTTGCGGGGGGGACCGGGGAGCTGTTTTTT
CASSYLAGGTGELFF
>TRBJ2-1|NA|NA|TRBV7-9
TGTGCCAGCAGCCCCGGCAGCAATGAGCAGTTCTTC
CASSPGSNEQFF
>TRBJ2-1|TRBD2|NA|TRBV3-1/TRBV3-2
TGTGCCAGCAGCACCCTTGGGGCTAGCGGGGACGGTGTGTTCTTC
CASSTLGASGDGVFF
>TRBJ1-5|NA|NA|TRBV7-2
TGTGCCAGCAGCTTAGCGTCGGGGGGCAACCAGCCCCAGCATTTT
CASSLASGGNQPQHF
>TRBJ1-2|NA|NA|TRBV30
TGTGCCTGGAGTGTACCCGGCAGGGGCGGCGGCTACACCTTC
CAWSVPGRGGGYTF
>TRBJ1-1|NA|NA|TRBV6-5
TGTGCCAGCAGTTACCTCCGCGGCGGACAGTCTCATGAAGCTTTCTTT
CASSYLRGGQSHEAFF
>TRBJ2-5|NA|NA|TRBV27
TGTGCCAGCAGTTTACCAGGAGAGACCCAGTACTTC
CASSLPGETQYF
>TRBJ2-7|NA|once|TRBV7-9
TGTGCCAGCAGCCTTTATACCGAGATCTCCTACGAGCAGTACTTC
CASSLYTEISYEQYF
>TRBJ2-3|TRBD1|NA|TRBV9
TGTGCCAGCAGCCATCGGACAGGGTACCCTAGCACAGATACGCAGTATTTT
CASSHRTGYPSTDTQYF